What follows is one TCR beta chain and its context. The authors amplified TCR beta CDR3 regions from RNA transcripts. HTBI-primed first-round RT-PCR preceded second-round multiplex PCR. Via MiXCR, TCRdb re-called the multiplex PCR reads, giving one row per CDR3 protein. The sample holds 900,000 to 1,200,000 distinct CDR3 sequences, about 40% seen once. This CDR3 has 13 amino acids. The V and J ends lost 3 bases and 3 bases respectively, with 12 bases between them. Germline lookup yields CDR1 SQVTM and CDR2 ANQGSEA. The data originate from a study of Graves' ophthalmopathy and Graves' hyperthyroidism. Study information: Stable hyperthyroidism denotes an absence of ophthalmopathy throughout 18 months of follow-up.

The source of this sequence is an adult man with Graves' hyperthyroidism. J is TRBJ2-7 and V is TRBV29-1; D remains unclear. Sequenced material: peripheral blood or thyroid tissue (not recorded which). The DNA for the CDR3 is TGCAGCGTTGAGGCCCGACCCGGCTACGAGCAGTACTTC. This encodes CSVEARPGYEQYF.